The 10 T cell receptor beta chains reported below all come from one sample, sequenced in a study of naive and memory T cell subsets. The beta constant-region primer was an equimolar mix of two oligonucleotides covering TRBC1 and TRBC2. Four rounds of PCR amplified the ligated cDNA using nested alpha and beta constant-region primers plus SP2. Each CDR3 protein gets one entry after TCRdb re-called the UMI-ligation and nested PCR reads with MiXCR. The sample holds 130,000 or so distinct CDR3 sequences, 36% seen once. Sequencing was done on a sample of central memory CD4+ T cells from blood. These receptors all come from a human donor in good health.

This sequence joins TRBV5-1 and TRBJ1-2, with 9 bases fitting TRBD1. J lost 6 bases, V lost 4 bases, and 7 bases had no gene match. CDR1 and CDR2 from the germline V gene are SGHRS and YFSETQ. This CDR3 has 14 amino acids. CDR3 nucleotide sequence: TGCGCCAGCAGCCCGGGACAGGGCGTCGATGGCTACACCTTC. Translated: CASSPGQGVDGYTF.

This clonotype was observed many times. The chain employs TRBV12-3 or TRBV12-4 and TRBJ2-1; the D is unclear. The CDR3 contains 11 residues. Trimming shortened V by 6 bases and J by 4 bases, and 4 bases separated the two germline ends. Here the CDR3 DNA reads TGTGCCAGCAGGACATACAATGAGCAGTTCTTC. Translated: CASRTYNEQFF.

The chain couples TRBV20-1 to TRBJ1-1; TRBD1 matches at 7 bases. The ends lost 1 base at V and 4 bases at J; junction bases unmatched: 12. The length of the CDR3 is 16 residues. The V gene's germline CDR1 is DFQATT and CDR2 SNEGSKA (reference sequence). CDR3 sequence (DNA): TGCAGTGCTAGAGTGTTCGGAAAGGGGGCGGCCACTGAAGCTTTCTTT. Translating gives CSARVFGKGAATEAFF.

The V and J genes are TRBV6-5 and TRBJ2-4; the D gene is possibly TRBD2 (6 bases). The V gene's germline CDR1 is MNHEY and CDR2 SVGAGI. The CDR3 has 16 amino acids. V was trimmed by 2 bases and J by 5 bases, leaving 16 bases between them. CDR3 in DNA: TGTGCCAGCAGTTACGGTTGGAGGGGTTCGGAAAACATTCAGTACTTC. Protein product: CASSYGWRGSENIQYF.

This clonotype has more than one count but fewer than ten. The rearrangement uses TRBV2 and TRBJ1-1; D remains ambiguous. V shed 0 bases and J shed 3 bases, with 5 bases lying between them. The CDR3 is made up of 13 amino acids. Germline CDR1 is SNHLY and CDR2 is FYNNEI. The CDR3 spells CASSEAHYTEAFF. CDR3 nucleotide sequence: TGTGCCAGCAGTGAAGCCCACTACACTGAAGCTTTCTTT.

V and J are TRBV29-1 and TRBJ1-3; 7 bases map to TRBD1. The germline V gene has CDR1 SQVTM and CDR2 ANQGSEA. The CDR3 is 13 amino acids. Trimming removed 3 bases from V and 4 bases from J; junction bases left unmatched: 3. The CDR3 is CSVENRGGNTIYF. CDR3 bases: TGCAGCGTTGAGAACAGGGGAGGAAACACCATATATTTT.

This clonotype was seen ten or more times. V usage is TRBV20-1 and J usage is TRBJ2-1, with D unclear. Trimming removed 5 bases from V and 0 bases from J, with 14 bases in between. The CDR3 consists of 15 residues. Germline CDR1 is DFQATT and CDR2 is SNEGSKA (reference sequence). The CDR3 DNA follows: TGCAGTGCTCCTCGTCGATTTCGCTCCTACAATGAGCAGTTCTTC. Its translation is CSAPRRFRSYNEQFF.

Details on this clonotype: A much bigger clone sits one base away, suggesting this may be a read error. The CDR3 bases are TGTGCCAGCAGCAGAGATCCGACTAGCGGGAGAGTTGAGCAGTACTTC. Its protein product is CASSRDPTSGRVEQYF. V usage is TRBV7-9 and J usage is TRBJ2-1; 12 nucleotides align to TRBD2. The DNA end is a closer match to TRBJ2-7, so the J assignment may be wrong. CDR3 length: 16 residues. Germline CDR1 is SEHNR and CDR2 is FQNEAQ (reference sequence).

The chain is built from TRBV6-5 and TRBJ2-6; D is ambiguous. The V gene's germline CDR1 is MNHEY and CDR2 SVGAGI. The CDR3 is made up of 16 amino acids. Trimming removed 5 bases at V and 4 bases at J, with 15 bases between. CDR3: CASSRQGFPGANVLTF. As DNA, the CDR3 is TGTGCCAGCAGTCGTCAAGGTTTCCCCGGGGCCAACGTCCTGACTTTC.

The chain uses TRBV6-2 or TRBV6-3 and TRBJ2-7, with 10 bases lining up with TRBD2. Germline loops: CDR1 MNHEY, CDR2 SVGEGT. The V and J ends lost 8 bases and 4 bases, in that order; junction bases with no gene match: 2. This CDR3 spans 12 amino acids. CDR3 bases: TGTGCCAGCCGGACTAGCGGATACGAGCAGTACTTC. Translation gives CASRTSGYEQYF.